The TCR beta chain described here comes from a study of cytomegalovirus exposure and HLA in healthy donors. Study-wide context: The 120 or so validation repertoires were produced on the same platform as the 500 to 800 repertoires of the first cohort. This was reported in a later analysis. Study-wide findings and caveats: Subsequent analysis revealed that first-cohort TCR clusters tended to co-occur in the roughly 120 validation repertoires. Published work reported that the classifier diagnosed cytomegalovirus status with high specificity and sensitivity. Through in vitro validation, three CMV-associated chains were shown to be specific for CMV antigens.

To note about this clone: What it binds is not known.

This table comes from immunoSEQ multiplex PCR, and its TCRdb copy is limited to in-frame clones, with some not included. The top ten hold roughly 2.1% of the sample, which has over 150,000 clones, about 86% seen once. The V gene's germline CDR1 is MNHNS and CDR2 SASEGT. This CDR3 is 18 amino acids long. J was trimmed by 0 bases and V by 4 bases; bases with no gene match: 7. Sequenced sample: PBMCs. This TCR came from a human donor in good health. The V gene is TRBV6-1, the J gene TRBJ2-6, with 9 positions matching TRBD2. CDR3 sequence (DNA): TGTGCCAGCAGTGTCTTTCTAGCGGGATACTCTGGGGCCAACGTCCTGACTTTC. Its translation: CASSVFLAGYSGANVLTF.